Following are 30 T cell receptor beta chains from one sample sequenced in a study of cytomegalovirus exposure and HLA in healthy donors. The study ran its PCR with 60 Vbeta and 13 Jbeta primers. Only in-frame clones appear in the TCRdb table, and some are missing; sequencing was by immunoSEQ multiplex PCR. The sample has around 200,000 clones, around 67% seen once. Sequencing was done on a sample of PBMCs. These receptors originate from a woman in her twenties or thirties in good health and CMV-seropositive.

J is TRBJ2-7 and V is TRBV27; 14 bases line up with TRBD2. The CDR3 is made up of 16 amino acids. Germline V CDR1 and CDR2: MNHEY, SMNVEV (reference sequence). J lost 3 bases, V lost 1 base, and 2 bases had no gene match. CDR3 bases: TGTGCCAGCAGTTTATACGGACTAGCGGGGGGCTACGAGCAGTACTTC. Translating it yields CASSLYGLAGGYEQYF.

The chain uses TRBV7-2 and TRBJ2-2; 7 positions match TRBD1. Germline V gene sequence: CDR1 SGHTA, CDR2 FQGNSA. This CDR3 spans 14 amino acids. V lost 11 bases and J lost 3; bases outside the gene matches: 9. The DNA of the CDR3 is TGTGCCGGAACGACAGGGATTCACACCGGGGAGCTGTTTTTT. Protein: CAGTTGIHTGELFF.

This clone was seen only once. The rearrangement uses TRBV9 and TRBJ2-5; 9 bases are shared with TRBD1. The CDR3 has 17 residues. Losses at the gene ends were 3 bases for V and 2 bases for J; bases not matched to a gene: 11. Germline V gene sequence: CDR1 SGDLS, CDR2 YYNGEE. For the CDR3, the DNA is TGTGCCAGCAGCGCGGGGGGTGGGACAGGGATTCAAGAGACCCAGTACTTC. As protein: CASSAGGGTGIQETQYF.

The V call is TRBV11-2, the J call TRBJ2-5; D gene ambiguous. CDR1 is SGHAT and CDR2 is FQNNGV in the germline V gene. Trimming stripped 8 bases from V and 4 bases from J, with 11 bases between. The CDR3 loop spans 12 amino acids. The CDR3 protein is CASGSRRETQYF. CDR3 sequence (DNA): TGTGCCAGCGGCTCTCGCAGAGAGACCCAGTACTTC.

This clone was counted only a few times. Other DNA sequences in this sample translate to the same CDR3. The chain links TRBV28 to TRBJ2-5, with a weak D call TRBD2 (5 bases). CDR1 and CDR2 from the germline V gene are MDHEN and SYDVKM. This CDR3 has 14 residues. The V end was cut by 0 bases, the J end by 1 base, with 6 bases between. The CDR3 here is CASSLWDSQETQYF. CDR3 DNA: TGTGCCAGCAGTTTATGGGACTCCCAAGAGACCCAGTACTTC.

V and J are TRBV7-6 and TRBJ2-7; D possibly corresponds to TRBD1 (5 bases). This CDR3 comprises 16 residues. V was cut by 5 bases and J by 5 bases, with 22 bases left in between. The germline gives CDR1 SGHVS, CDR2 FNYEAQ. The CDR3 spells CASSPRVERTEHEQYF. In DNA, the CDR3 is TGTGCCAGCAGCCCCAGGGTGGAGAGGACCGAGCACGAGCAGTACTTC.

The chain combines TRBV6-5 with TRBJ2-1; D gene unclear. V lost 0 bases to trimming and J lost 10 bases, with 13 bases between them. Germline CDR1 and CDR2: MNHEY and SVGAGI. This CDR3 has 14 residues. CDR3 nucleotides: TGTGCCAGCAGTTACTCGATAGTACGCGTCGAGCAGTTCTTC. It translates to CASSYSIVRVEQFF.

The genes are TRBV7-2 and TRBJ2-1; 10 nucleotides align to TRBD1. The V gene's germline CDR1 is SGHTA and CDR2 FQGNSA. The CDR3 has 16 amino acids. V lost 7 bases to trimming and J lost 8 bases; unmatched junction nucleotides: 14. CDR3: CASKVTGTGARYEQFF. CDR3 nucleotide sequence: TGTGCCAGCAAGGTAACCGGGACAGGGGCTCGGTATGAGCAGTTCTTC.

The chain couples TRBV14 to TRBJ2-1; the match to TRBD2 covers 8 bases. The germline V gene has CDR1 SGHDN and CDR2 FVKESK. CDR3 size: 14 residues. V was clipped by 3 bases and J by 8 bases; unmatched bases: 6. Here the CDR3 DNA reads TGTGCCAGCAGCCAGGGACTAGTGAGGCATGAGCAGTTCTTC. This sequence encodes CASSQGLVRHEQFF.

The chain has TRBV27 and TRBJ1-1; weak D call: TRBD1 (5 bases). V was pared by 0 bases and J by 6 bases, with 11 bases between. CDR1 MNHEY and CDR2 SMNVEV come from the germline V gene (reference sequence). CDR3 length: 14 residues. The CDR3, as DNA: TGTGCCAGCAGTTTATCACCAAAAGGGGCTGAAGCTTTCTTT. Its protein product is CASSLSPKGAEAFF.

The chain links TRBV28 to TRBJ2-5; D ambiguous. This CDR3 contains 11 residues. Looked up from germline, CDR1 is MDHEN and CDR2 is SYDVKM. The V end lost 6 bases, the J end lost 4 bases, and 6 bases lay between the germline ends. The CDR3 bases are TGTGCCAGCAGACTTGGAGAGACCCAGTACTTC. Translating it yields CASRLGETQYF.

CDR3 amino acids: CASSLGANYGYTF. CDR3 in DNA: TGTGCCAGCAGCCTCGGGGCTAACTATGGCTACACCTTC. V and J are TRBV9 and TRBJ1-2; D not resolved. V gave up 4 bases and J gave up 0 bases, with 7 bases separating them. CDR1 is SGDLS and CDR2 is YYNGEE in the germline V gene. This CDR3 contains 13 residues.

V usage is TRBV6-1 and J usage is TRBJ2-7, with 8 bases lining up with TRBD1. The CDR3 has 15 residues. With 6 bases clipped from V and 2 bases from J, the junction kept 9 bases outside the gene matches. The germline V gene has CDR1 MNHNS and CDR2 SASEGT. CDR3 sequence: CASRVIEDRAYEQYF. CDR3 bases: TGTGCCAGCAGGGTCATTGAGGACAGGGCCTACGAGCAGTACTTC.

This clone was seen only a few times. The V gene is TRBV10-2, the J gene TRBJ1-5; the D is unclear. Germline CDR1 and CDR2: WSHSY and SAAADI. Trimming took 11 bases from V and 0 from J, leaving 14 bases between them. The CDR3 spans 14 residues. As DNA, the CDR3 is TGCGCCGCGGGGATAGGCGGTAGCAATCAGCCCCAGCATTTT. It translates to CAAGIGGSNQPQHF.

The chain links TRBV19 to TRBJ1-3, with D unresolved. The CDR3 runs 15 residues. V lost 6 bases to trimming and J lost 1 base, with 13 bases between them. Germline CDR1 and CDR2: LNHDA and SQIVND (reference sequence). CDR3 sequence (DNA): TGTGCCAGTAGATCCCCAAGAGAGTCTGGAAACACCATATATTTT. This encodes CASRSPRESGNTIYF.

The V call is TRBV2, the J call TRBJ2-3; a possible D gene is TRBD1 (6 bases). Germline values: CDR1 SNHLY, CDR2 FYNNEI. The CDR3 spans 15 residues. Trimming removed 3 bases at V and 5 bases at J, with 15 bases between. The CDR3 sequence: CASSDRMGALDTQYF. CDR3 nucleotides: TGTGCCAGCAGTGACAGAATGGGGGCACTAGATACGCAGTATTTT.

This clone was recorded only once. The CDR3 DNA sequence: TGTGCCAGCAGACGGACAGGAACCTACGAGCAGTACTTC. This codes for CASRRTGTYEQYF. J is TRBJ2-7 and V is TRBV2; 7 nucleotides agree with TRBD1. The CDR3 is 13 amino acids. The ends lost 6 bases at V and 2 bases at J; junction bases unmatched: 4. Germline V CDR1 and CDR2: SNHLY, FYNNEI. Together with reference TRBV2 and TRBJ2-7, the CDR3 gives the full variable domain: EPEVTQTPSHQVTQMGQEVILRCVPISNHLYFYWYRQILGQKVEFLVSFYNNEISEKSEIFDDQFSVERPDGSNFTLKIRSTKLEDSAMYFCASRRTGTYEQYFGPGTRLTVT.

There are a few counts of this clone. The rearrangement joins TRBV6-5 to TRBJ1-1; possibly TRBD1 for D (6 bases). This CDR3 region has 13 residues. Trimming took off 8 bases at V and 1 base at J, with 11 bases between the two ends. Germline V CDR1 and CDR2: MNHEY, SVGAGI. The CDR3 DNA sequence: TGTGCCAGCTCTGGACAGCAGAACACTGAAGCTTTCTTT. Translated, it gives CASSGQQNTEAFF.

The rearrangement links TRBV6-5 to TRBJ1-4; 7 bases are shared with TRBD1. CDR1 is MNHEY and CDR2 is SVGAGI in the germline V gene. The CDR3 has 15 residues. Trimming removed 5 bases from V and 8 bases from J; junction bases left unmatched: 11. CDR3 loop: CASSPARGQREKLFF. DNA for the CDR3: TGTGCCAGCAGTCCCGCGAGGGGGCAAAGGGAAAAACTGTTTTTT.

The chain combines TRBV10-3 with TRBJ2-7; the match to TRBD1 covers 9 bases. With 6 bases clipped from V and 5 bases from J, the junction kept 8 bases outside the gene matches. Germline CDR1 ENHRY, CDR2 SYGVKD. The CDR3 is 14 amino acids. The CDR3 is CAISRDREVDEQYF. DNA for the CDR3: TGTGCCATCAGCCGGGACAGGGAAGTCGACGAGCAGTACTTC.

The chain recombines TRBV5-4 with TRBJ2-4; the match to TRBD1 covers 7 bases. CDR1 and CDR2 from the germline V gene are SGHNT and YYREEE (reference sequence). This CDR3 spans 15 amino acids. Trimming cost V 0 bases and J 11 bases; bases outside gene matches: 11. The CDR3, as DNA: TGTGCCAGCAGCTTGGACGTAAGACAGGGAGAGGTTCAGTACTTC. Amino acid sequence: CASSLDVRQGEVQYF.

The V gene is TRBV6-1, the J gene TRBJ2-1; 9 bases agree with TRBD2. With V trimmed by 7 bases and J by 9 bases, 10 bases remained unmatched. CDR1 is MNHNS, CDR2 SASEGT, per germline. This CDR3 is 14 amino acids long. The CDR3 is CASKGGRATSEQFF. The CDR3 DNA reads TGTGCCAGCAAAGGCGGGAGGGCCACGAGTGAGCAGTTCTTC.

This clone occurred a few times. V gene TRBV10-1 combines with J gene TRBJ2-2; D is undetermined. V shed 11 bases and J shed 6 bases, with 10 bases lying between them. This CDR3 spans 11 amino acids. Germline CDR1 WNHNN, CDR2 SYGVQD (reference sequence). Here the CDR3 reads CAGYSPGELFF. The CDR3 DNA is TGCGCCGGTTACTCTCCCGGGGAGCTGTTTTTT.

V usage is TRBV27 and J usage is TRBJ2-1, with a tentative D call TRBD1 (6 bases). The CDR3 is 21 residues long. V lost 0 bases and J lost 5, with 29 bases in between. Germline V gives CDR1 MNHEY, CDR2 SMNVEV (reference sequence). CDR3 protein: CASSLSRGSGSIGWEHNEQFF. In DNA, the CDR3 is TGTGCCAGCAGTTTATCAAGGGGGTCGGGCTCCATCGGGTGGGAACACAATGAGCAGTTCTTC.

CDR3 residues: CASSLAGSNQPQHF. CDR3 nucleotide sequence: TGTGCCAGCAGTTTAGCAGGTAGCAATCAGCCCCAGCATTTT. The V gene is TRBV28, the J gene TRBJ1-5; D uncertain. Germline CDR1 reads MDHEN; CDR2 reads SYDVKM. The V end was cut by 2 bases, the J end by 0 bases, with 5 bases between. The CDR3 has 14 amino acids.

The V and J genes are TRBV28 and TRBJ1-5; perhaps TRBD1 as D (5 bases). CDR3 length: 14 amino acids. V shed 2 bases and J shed 4 bases, with 9 bases lying between them. Germline assignment: CDR1 MDHEN and CDR2 SYDVKM. CDR3 nucleotide sequence: TGTGCCAGCAGTTTAGAGACAGAGAATCAGCCCCAGCATTTT. Amino acid sequence: CASSLETENQPQHF.

The chain recombines TRBV19 with TRBJ2-7, with 8 positions matching TRBD2. Germline V CDR1 and CDR2: LNHDA, SQIVND (reference sequence). V lost 2 bases and J lost 3; bases outside the gene matches: 6. This CDR3 has 15 amino acids. CDR3 in amino acids: CASSITSGGHYEQYF. The CDR3 DNA is TGTGCCAGTAGTATAACTAGCGGAGGACACTACGAGCAGTACTTC. Together with reference TRBV19 and TRBJ2-7, the CDR3 gives the full variable domain: DGGITQSPKYLFRKEGQNVTLSCEQNLNHDAMYWYRQDPGQGLRLIYYSQIVNDFQKGDIAEGYSVSREKKESFPLTVTSAQKNPTAFYLCASSITSGGHYEQYFGPGTRLTVT.

As concerns this clone: Within the sample, other DNA sequences also encode this same CDR3. The chain uses TRBV2 and TRBJ2-1; TRBD2 matches at 9 bases. The CDR3 covers 14 residues. Germline CDR1 reads SNHLY; CDR2 reads FYNNEI. Trimming at V came to 6 bases and at J to 4 bases, leaving 4 bases not matched to a gene. In nucleotides, the CDR3 is TGTGCCAGCAGGACTAGCGGTAATTACAATGAGCAGTTCTTC. Protein sequence: CASRTSGNYNEQFF.

This clone was observed a single time. J is TRBJ2-5 and V is TRBV7-7; 9 positions agree with TRBD1. The J segment lost 5 bases and the V segment lost 5 bases, leaving 9 bases of the junction unmatched. The CDR3 has 15 amino acids. Looked up from germline, CDR1 is SSHAT and CDR2 is FNYEAQ (reference sequence). CDR3 protein: CASSRGQGSSETQYF. The CDR3 DNA reads TGTGCCAGCAGCAGAGGACAGGGGAGCAGTGAGACCCAGTACTTC.

The V gene is TRBV14, the J gene TRBJ2-2, with a weak D call TRBD2 (5 bases). Germline V gene lookup returns CDR1 SGHDN and CDR2 FVKESK. The CDR3 consists of 14 residues. V lost 3 bases and J lost 6, with 11 bases in between. CDR3 in DNA: TGTGCCAGCAGCCAGTTTGGAGGTCCCGGGGAGCTGTTTTTT. It translates to CASSQFGGPGELFF.